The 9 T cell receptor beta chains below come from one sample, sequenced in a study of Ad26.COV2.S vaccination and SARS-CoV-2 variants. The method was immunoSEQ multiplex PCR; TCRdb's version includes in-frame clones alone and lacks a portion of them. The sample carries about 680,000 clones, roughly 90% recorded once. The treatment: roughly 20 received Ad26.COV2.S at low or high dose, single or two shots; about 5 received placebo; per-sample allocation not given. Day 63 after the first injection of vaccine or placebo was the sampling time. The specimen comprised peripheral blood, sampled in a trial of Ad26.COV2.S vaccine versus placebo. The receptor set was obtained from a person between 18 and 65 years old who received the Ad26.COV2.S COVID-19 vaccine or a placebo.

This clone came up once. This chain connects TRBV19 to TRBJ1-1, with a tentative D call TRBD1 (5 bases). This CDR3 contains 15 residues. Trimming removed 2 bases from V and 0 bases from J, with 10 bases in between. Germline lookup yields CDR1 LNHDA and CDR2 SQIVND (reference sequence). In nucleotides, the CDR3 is TGTGCCAGTAGTATAATTGGACACTTGAACACTGAAGCTTTCTTT. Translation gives CASSIIGHLNTEAFF. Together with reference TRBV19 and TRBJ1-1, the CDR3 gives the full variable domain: DGGITQSPKYLFRKEGQNVTLSCEQNLNHDAMYWYRQDPGQGLRLIYYSQIVNDFQKGDIAEGYSVSREKKESFPLTVTSAQKNPTAFYLCASSIIGHLNTEAFFGQGTRLTVV.

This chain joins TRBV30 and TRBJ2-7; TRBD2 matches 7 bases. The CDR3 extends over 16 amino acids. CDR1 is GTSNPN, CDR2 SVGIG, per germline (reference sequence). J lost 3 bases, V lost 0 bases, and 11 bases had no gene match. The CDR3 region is CAWSVILGGSGYEQYF. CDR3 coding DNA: TGTGCCTGGAGTGTAATCTTGGGGGGGTCAGGCTACGAGCAGTACTTC.

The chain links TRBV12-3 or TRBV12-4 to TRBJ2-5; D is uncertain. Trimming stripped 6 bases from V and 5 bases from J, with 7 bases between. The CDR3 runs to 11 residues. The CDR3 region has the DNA TGTGCCAGCAGGGAATCGGAGACCCAGTACTTC. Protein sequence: CASRESETQYF.

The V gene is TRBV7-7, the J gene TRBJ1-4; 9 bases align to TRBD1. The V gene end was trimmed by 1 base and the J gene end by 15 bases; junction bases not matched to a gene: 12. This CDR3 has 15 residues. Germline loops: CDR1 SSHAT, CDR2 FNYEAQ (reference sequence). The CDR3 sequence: CASSLEYKGQGKMFF. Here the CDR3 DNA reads TGTGCCAGCAGCTTAGAATACAAGGGACAGGGAAAGATGTTTTTT.

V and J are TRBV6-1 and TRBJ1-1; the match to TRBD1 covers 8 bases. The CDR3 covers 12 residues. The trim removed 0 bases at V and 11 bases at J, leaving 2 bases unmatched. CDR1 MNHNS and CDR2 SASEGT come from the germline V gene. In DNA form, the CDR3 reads TGTGCCAGCAGTGAAGCGGACAGGGATGCTTTCTTT. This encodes CASSEADRDAFF.

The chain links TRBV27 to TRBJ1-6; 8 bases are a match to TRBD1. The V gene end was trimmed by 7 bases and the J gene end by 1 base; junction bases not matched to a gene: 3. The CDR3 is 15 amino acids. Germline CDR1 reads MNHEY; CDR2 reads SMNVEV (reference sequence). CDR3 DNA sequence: TGTGCCAGCAAAAACAGGGGGTCCTATAATTCACCCCTCCACTTT. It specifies CASKNRGSYNSPLHF.

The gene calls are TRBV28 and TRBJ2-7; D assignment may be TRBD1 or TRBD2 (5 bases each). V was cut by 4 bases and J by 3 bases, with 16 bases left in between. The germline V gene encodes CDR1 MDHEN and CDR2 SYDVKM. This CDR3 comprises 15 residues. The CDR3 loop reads CASSSPGRAVYEQYF. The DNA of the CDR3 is TGTGCCAGCAGTTCCCCGGGACGAGCGGTCTACGAGCAGTACTTC.

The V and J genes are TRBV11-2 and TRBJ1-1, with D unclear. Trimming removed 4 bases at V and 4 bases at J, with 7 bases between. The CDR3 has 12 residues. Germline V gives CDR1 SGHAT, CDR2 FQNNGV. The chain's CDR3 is CASSWSGTEAFF. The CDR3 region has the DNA TGTGCCAGCAGCTGGTCGGGCACTGAAGCTTTCTTT.

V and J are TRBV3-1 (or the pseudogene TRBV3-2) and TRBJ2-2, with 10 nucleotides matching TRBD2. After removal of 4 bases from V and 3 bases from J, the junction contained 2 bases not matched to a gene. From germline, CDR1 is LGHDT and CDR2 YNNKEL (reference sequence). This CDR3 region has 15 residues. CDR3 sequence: CASSPTSGYTGELFF. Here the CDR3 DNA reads TGTGCCAGCAGCCCGACTAGCGGGTACACCGGGGAGCTGTTTTTT.